These 15 T cell receptor beta chains were all obtained from the same sample, sequenced in a study of human T cells and chemical hapten exposure. Time point reported: pre-sensitization, week 0. Specified treatment: therapeutic diphenylcyclopropenone sensitization with weekly scalp DPC. TCRdb used MiXCR to reprocess the RACE reads, holding one entry per CDR3 protein. The table records about 80,000 distinct CDR3 sequences, 14% of them present only once. The sequencing used whole blood, collected in connection with sensitization to the hapten diphenylcyclopropenone (DPC). These receptors were taken from a woman aged 50 to 60 with alopecia areata. Some clones in this sample may be carry-over from other donors' samples.

This clonotype has only a few counts. This chain uses TRBV7-9 with TRBJ1-4, with D unclear. Trimming pared 5 bases from V and 7 bases from J, leaving 17 bases between. CDR3 length: 15 residues. The germline gives CDR1 SEHNR, CDR2 FQNEAQ (reference sequence). The CDR3 sequence is CASSLDVRDSEKLFF. The CDR3 region has the DNA TGTGCCAGCAGCCTCGACGTTAGGGATTCTGAAAAACTGTTTTTT.

Only a few counts were recorded for this clonotype. The chain is built from TRBV7-2 and TRBJ2-3, with TRBD2 matching 9 bases. This CDR3 spans 16 amino acids. The V and J ends lost 3 bases and 3 bases, in that order; junction bases with no gene match: 7. Germline CDR1 reads SGHTA; CDR2 reads FQGNSA. The CDR3 nucleotides are TGTGCCAGCAGCTTGAGGCGGGAGGGCGGGACAGATACGCAGTATTTT. Amino acids: CASSLRREGGTDTQYF.

The CDR3 DNA is TGTGCCAGCAGCTTGGGCTCTGGAAACACCATATATTTT. As protein: CASSLGSGNTIYF. The chain couples TRBV5-6 to TRBJ1-3; D unclear. The CDR3 runs to 13 residues. Germline CDR1 and CDR2: SGHDT and YYEEEE. The germline V and J ends were trimmed by 0 bases and 0 bases, with 1 base remaining between them. Full variable domain (rest looked up from reference TRBV5-6 and TRBJ1-3): DAGVTQSPTHLIKTRGQQVTLRCSPKSGHDTVSWYQQALGQGPQFIFQYYEEEERQRGNFPDRFSGHQFPNYSSELNVNALLLGDSALYLCASSLGSGNTIYFGEGSWLTVV.

Only a few counts were recorded for this clonotype. The V and J genes are TRBV7-9 and TRBJ1-3; no firm D call. CDR1 is SEHNR, CDR2 FQNEAQ, per germline (reference sequence). The CDR3 totals 14 residues. V lost 1 base, J lost 2 bases, and 6 bases lay in between. CDR3 bases: TGTGCCAGCAGCTTAGTTGTTACTGGAAACACCATATATTTT. It translates to CASSLVVTGNTIYF.

This chain connects TRBV6-1 to TRBJ1-1, with a tentative D call TRBD1 (6 bases). Germline values: CDR1 MNHNS, CDR2 SASEGT. V lost 2 bases and J lost 4, with 8 bases in between. This CDR3 is built from 13 residues. This CDR3 is CASSEIRGTEAFF. In DNA, the CDR3 is TGTGCCAGCAGTGAAATCAGGGGCACTGAAGCTTTCTTT.

This clonotype was counted many times. In DNA form, the CDR3 reads TGCGCCAGCAGCTTGGGACAGGGATCCTACAATGAGCAGTTCTTC. Protein product: CASSLGQGSYNEQFF. V usage is TRBV5-1 and J usage is TRBJ2-1, with 7 bases lining up with TRBD1. Trimming at V came to 0 bases and at J to 1 base, leaving 1 base not matched to a gene. The CDR3 covers 15 residues. Per the germline V gene, CDR1 is SGHRS and CDR2 is YFSETQ.

The chain couples TRBV7-2 to TRBJ2-5; 7 bases line up with TRBD1. The CDR3 is made up of 15 amino acids. V was clipped by 0 bases and J by 0 bases; unmatched bases: 1. Germline CDR1 and CDR2: SGHTA and FQGNSA. This CDR3 is CASSLAGTDQETQYF. The CDR3, as DNA: TGTGCCAGCAGCTTAGCCGGGACAGACCAAGAGACCCAGTACTTC.

This clonotype was seen just once. This CDR3 is CASSHPDPSYNEQFF. The CDR3 DNA reads as TGTGCCAGCAGCCACCCGGACCCCTCCTACAATGAGCAGTTCTTC. The chain couples TRBV14 to TRBJ2-1, with no clear D. The CDR3 runs to 15 residues. In germline, CDR1 is SGHDN, CDR2 FVKESK. V was trimmed by 3 bases and J by 0 bases, leaving 9 bases between them.

The chain joins TRBV29-1 to TRBJ2-7, with D perhaps being TRBD1 or TRBD2 (5 bases each). The CDR3 is 13 residues long. V lost 6 bases and J lost 2, with 14 bases in between. Germline-derived CDR1 and CDR2 are SQVTM and ANQGSEA. The CDR3 DNA sequence: TGCAGCGTGGGGGAGAGGGCCCCCTACGAGCAGTACTTC. Protein sequence: CSVGERAPYEQYF.

This clonotype was detected many times. The J gene is TRBJ2-1, the V gene TRBV2; D tentatively fits TRBD1 or TRBD2 (5 bases each). The CDR3 is made up of 15 amino acids. Trimming took 7 bases from V and 2 from J, leaving 15 bases between them. In germline, CDR1 is SNHLY, CDR2 FYNNEI. CDR3 residues: CASTERGSPYNEQFF. The CDR3 DNA reads as TGTGCCAGCACCGAGAGGGGCAGCCCCTACAATGAGCAGTTCTTC. The variable domain in full, completed from reference TRBV2 and TRBJ2-1, reads EPEVTQTPSHQVTQMGQEVILRCVPISNHLYFYWYRQILGQKVEFLVSFYNNEISEKSEIFDDQFSVERPDGSNFTLKIRSTKLEDSAMYFCASTERGSPYNEQFFGPGTRLTVL.

This chain connects TRBV4-3 to TRBJ2-1, with 14 nucleotides matching TRBD2. V was clipped by 0 bases and J by 16 bases; unmatched bases: 17. The V gene's germline CDR1 is LGHNA and CDR2 YSLEER. The CDR3 sequence is 18 residues long. The CDR3 DNA follows: TGCGCCAGCAGCCAAGAGCCGGGCGCCGGGACTAGCGGGAGACATAGTTTCTTC. Translating gives CASSQEPGAGTSGRHSFF.

The V call is TRBV5-4, the J call TRBJ2-7; 7 bases fit TRBD2. The germline CDR1 and CDR2 sequences are SGHNT and YYREEE (reference sequence). The CDR3 length is 15 residues. The trim removed 4 bases at V and 1 base at J, leaving 8 bases unmatched. In DNA, the CDR3 is TGTGCCAGCAGCCAAGCGGGACTAAGGTCCTACGAGCAGTACTTC. It translates to CASSQAGLRSYEQYF.

This clonotype appeared a few times. The chain recombines TRBV3-1 with TRBJ1-5, with 8 positions matching TRBD1. Germline-derived CDR1 and CDR2 are LGHDT and YNNKEL (reference sequence). J gave up 4 bases and V 4 bases, and 6 bases lay outside the gene matches. This CDR3 region has 15 residues. DNA for the CDR3: TGTGCCAGCAGCCGCGGACAGGGCCCGAATCAGCCCCAGCATTTT. Translated: CASSRGQGPNQPQHF. Looking up the rest from reference TRBV3-1 and TRBJ1-5 gives the full variable domain: DTAVSQTPKYLVTQMGNDKSIKCEQNLGHDTMYWYKQDSKKFLKIMFSYNNKELIINETVPNRFSPKSPDKAHLNLHINSLELGDSAVYFCASSRGQGPNQPQHFGDGTRLSIL.

This clonotype appeared a few times. The genes are TRBV10-1 and TRBJ2-1; the match to TRBD2 covers 14 bases. Trimming took 3 bases from V and 3 from J; bases not matched to a gene: 7. Germline V lookup: CDR1 WNHNN, CDR2 SYGVQD (reference sequence). The CDR3 consists of 18 residues. Written as DNA, the CDR3 is TGCGCCAGCAGTGACATTGGGACTAGCGGGAGAGGCTACAATGAGCAGTTCTTC. Its protein product is CASSDIGTSGRGYNEQFF.

The chain is built from TRBV20-1 and TRBJ2-5, with 8 positions matching TRBD2. The germline V gene encodes CDR1 DFQATT and CDR2 SNEGSKA (reference sequence). The V and J ends lost 4 bases and 2 bases, in that order; junction bases with no gene match: 6. The CDR3 has 14 residues. The CDR3, as DNA: TGCAGTGCTAATCAGCGGGGGCCACAAGAGACCCAGTACTTC. As protein: CSANQRGPQETQYF.